The clone carrying this T cell receptor (beta chain) was detected once. The target antigen is unknown. The length of the CDR3 is 13 residues. Per the germline V gene, CDR1 is MDHEN and CDR2 is SYDVKM. V lost 6 bases, J lost 9 bases, and 15 bases lay in between. The second PCR ran roughly 6 to 12 cycles with a sample-barcoded 5' primer and J-beta primers. Per sample, CDR3-containing paired-end reads numbered at least 2.5 million. TCRdb called the 5' RACE reads again in MiXCR, with one record for every CDR3 protein. The table includes 750,000 to 1,000,000 distinct CDR3 sequences, about 27% detected once. The sample is drawn from a study of blood T cells in healthy people across ages. Study-level points and caveats: When one million T cells were used, diversity estimates were thought to be underestimates.

A further study also used this sample, focusing on T cells of mothers and their children. According to that study: Over 9.5 million reads per mother and some 2.9 million per child were obtained. Normalized overlap was always slightly, never significantly, higher in related than unrelated mother-child pairs.

The receptor's source is a woman in her thirties or forties in good health. The gene calls are TRBV28 and TRBJ2-1, with D possibly TRBD1 on 5 matching bases. The material sequenced was blood. The CDR3: CASRLVGRGEQFF. The DNA of the CDR3 is TGTGCCAGCAGGTTAGTGGGAAGGGGTGAGCAGTTCTTC. The entire variable domain, with the rest obtained from reference TRBV28 and TRBJ2-1, is as follows: DVKVTQSSRYLVKRTGEKVFLECVQDMDHENMFWYRQDPGLGLRLIYFSYDVKMKEKGDIPEGYSVSREKKERFSLILESASTNQTSMYLCASRLVGRGEQFFGPGTRLTVL.